Sequencing of this T cell receptor beta chain was carried out in a study of molecular identifiers for immune sequencing clone quantification. Whole-study findings and limits: Clonotypes surpassing 20 RNA copies contained over 98% of effector molecules, versus under 1% in naive cells.

The V and J ends lost 0 bases and 2 bases respectively, with 13 bases between them. The CDR3 is 16 amino acids. The germline CDR1 and CDR2 sequences are SNHLY and FYNNEI. With respect to this clonotype: Its antigen is unidentified.

Naive CD8 libraries were made from about 20,000 to 1,000,000 sorted cells, and they used 10%, 30% or 50% RNA. TCRdb re-called the PCR reads with MiXCR, one entry per CDR3 protein. The sample holds 490,000 or so distinct CDR3 sequences, about a fifth seen once. The sequenced sample was naive CD8+ T cells from blood, with Jurkat cell RNA spiked in. The subset here: FACS-sorted CD8+CD4-CCR7+CD45RA+ naive T cells. This sequence originates from a human donor in good health. Some libraries in this study had Jurkat cell RNA spiked in. The J gene is TRBJ1-1, the V gene TRBV2; D is ambiguous. The CDR3 DNA is TGTGCCAGCAGTGAAGCGATGATTGGGGTTAACACTGAAGCTTTCTTT. Its translation is CASSEAMIGVNTEAFF.